This record looks at one TCR beta chain sequence and its context. The sample is drawn from a study of PD-1 blockade in classical Hodgkin lymphoma. Germline V gene sequence: CDR1 SGHRS, CDR2 YFSETQ. With V trimmed by 6 bases and J by 4 bases, 9 bases remained unmatched. The CDR3 runs to 14 residues. Every patient experienced relapse after autologous stem cell transplantation, and brentuximab vedotin exposure varied. Only in-frame clones appear in the TCRdb table, and some are missing; sequencing was by immunoSEQ multiplex PCR. The table has about 72,000 clones, around 93% seen once. The chain links TRBV5-1 to TRBJ2-7; 8 bases match TRBD1. The source material was peripheral blood mononuclear cells (PBMCs), sampled at baseline. The clonotype originates from a human donor with classical Hodgkin lymphoma. CDR3 coding DNA: TGCGCCAGCACCATAGGACAGGGAGCGTACGAGCAGTACTTC. Amino acid sequence: CASTIGQGAYEQYF.